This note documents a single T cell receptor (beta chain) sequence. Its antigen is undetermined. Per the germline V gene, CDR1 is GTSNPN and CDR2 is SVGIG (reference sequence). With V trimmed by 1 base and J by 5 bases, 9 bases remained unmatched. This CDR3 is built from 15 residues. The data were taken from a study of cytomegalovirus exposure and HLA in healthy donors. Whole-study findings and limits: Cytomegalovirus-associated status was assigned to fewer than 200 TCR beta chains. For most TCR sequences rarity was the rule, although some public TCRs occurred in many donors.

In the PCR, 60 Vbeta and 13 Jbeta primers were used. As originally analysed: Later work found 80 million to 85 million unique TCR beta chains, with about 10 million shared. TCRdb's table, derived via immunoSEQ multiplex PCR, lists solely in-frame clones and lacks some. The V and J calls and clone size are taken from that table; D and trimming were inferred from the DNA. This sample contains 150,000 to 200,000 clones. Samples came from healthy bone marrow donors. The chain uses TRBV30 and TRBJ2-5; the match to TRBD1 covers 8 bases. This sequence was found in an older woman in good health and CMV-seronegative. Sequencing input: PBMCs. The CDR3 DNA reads TGTGCCTGGAGTGACCTCGGACAGGGCTGGGAGACCCAGTACTTC. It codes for CAWSDLGQGWETQYF.